The next 20 T cell receptor beta chains were all read from a single sample in a study of T cells in localized non-small cell lung cancer. Repertoires were generated with immunoSEQ multiplex PCR, while TCRdb's copy carries only in-frame clones and drops some. Here the sample spans tens of thousands of clones, approximately 91% being singletons. The sample in question was PBMCs, obtained before any cancer treatment. These receptors were collected from a man between 40 and 69 years old with stage II squamous cell lung carcinoma.

V and J are TRBV4-1 and TRBJ2-3, with 11 bases identical to TRBD2. The CDR3 extends over 16 amino acids. Germline V gives CDR1 MGHRA, CDR2 YSYEKL. With 5 bases clipped from V and 6 bases from J, the junction kept 10 bases outside the gene matches. The CDR3 sequence: CASSYLLAGVGDTQYF. CDR3 DNA sequence: TGCGCCAGCAGCTATTTACTAGCGGGAGTTGGGGATACGCAGTATTTT.

This chain uses TRBV4-1 with TRBJ1-1; 7 nucleotides agree with TRBD1. This CDR3 has 17 amino acids. CDR1 is MGHRA and CDR2 is YSYEKL in the germline V gene. V was pared by 3 bases and J by 6 bases, with 16 bases of the junction left unmatched. The CDR3 DNA reads TGCGCCAGCAGCCAGACCGTCGTAAGGGGGCCGCGGGCTGAAGCTTTCTTT. It specifies CASSQTVVRGPRAEAFF.

The chain employs TRBV9 and TRBJ1-6, with TRBD1 matching 8 bases. The CDR3 loop spans 15 amino acids. CDR1 SGDLS and CDR2 YYNGEE come from the germline V gene. Unmatched junction bases numbered 2, after V lost 0 bases and J lost 6 bases. CDR3 sequence reads: CASSVGGQANSPLHF. In nucleotides, the CDR3 is TGTGCCAGCAGCGTAGGGGGACAGGCTAATTCACCCCTCCACTTT.

CDR3 sequence: CASSPIQERHGYTF. CDR3 coding DNA: TGTGCCAGCTCACCGATACAGGAACGGCATGGCTACACCTTC. V usage is TRBV18 and J usage is TRBJ1-2; a weak D match, TRBD1 (5 bases). V shed 3 bases and J shed 6 bases, with 14 bases lying between them. The CDR3 has 14 amino acids. Looked up from germline, CDR1 is KGHSH and CDR2 is LQKENI.

The chain carries TRBV6-1 and TRBJ2-5; D ambiguous. The V gene's germline CDR1 is MNHNS and CDR2 SASEGT. CDR3 length: 11 amino acids. V shed 4 bases and J shed 5 bases, with 5 bases lying between them. CDR3 protein: CASSGGETQYF. DNA for the CDR3: TGTGCCAGCAGTGGTGGTGAGACCCAGTACTTC.

In its sample, this clone was seen a few times. The chain joins TRBV11-2 to TRBJ1-6; D remains ambiguous. The V gene's germline CDR1 is SGHAT and CDR2 FQNNGV. V was pared by 3 bases and J by 7 bases, with 13 bases between. CDR3 length: 15 amino acids. Here the CDR3 DNA reads TGTGCCAGCAGCTTGCAAGGCCGGGGAAATTCACCCCTCCACTTT. It yields the protein CASSLQGRGNSPLHF.

This chain joins TRBV10-3 and TRBJ1-3, with D maybe TRBD1 (6 bases). This CDR3 is built from 14 residues. Trimming took off 6 bases at V and 4 bases at J, with 13 bases between the two ends. Germline lookup yields CDR1 ENHRY and CDR2 SYGVKD. The CDR3 sequence: CAISTGQLGNTIYF. The DNA for the CDR3 is TGTGCCATCAGCACAGGACAGCTCGGAAACACCATATATTTT.

This rearrangement joins TRBV9 to TRBJ2-3; a possible D gene is TRBD2 (5 bases). The germline V gene has CDR1 SGDLS and CDR2 YYNGEE. Trimming pared 0 bases from V and 4 bases from J, leaving 12 bases between. The CDR3 extends over 15 amino acids. The CDR3 bases are TGTGCCAGCAGCGTAGGAAGCGGCCCACCAGATACGCAGTATTTT. It yields the protein CASSVGSGPPDTQYF.

CDR3 amino acids: CASSQTGVAEQYF. The CDR3 DNA sequence: TGCGCCAGCAGCCAAACAGGGGTTGCCGAGCAGTACTTC. The genes are TRBV4-3 and TRBJ2-7; 7 nucleotides line up with TRBD1. The CDR3 is 13 residues long. The germline gives CDR1 LGHNA, CDR2 YSLEER. Trimming removed 2 bases from V and 6 bases from J; junction bases left unmatched: 4.

The chain has TRBV7-9 and TRBJ1-3; D gene uncertain. Trimming removed 5 bases from V and 0 bases from J, with 8 bases in between. CDR1 is SEHNR and CDR2 is FQNEAQ in the germline V gene (reference sequence). This CDR3 has 14 amino acids. The CDR3 loop reads CASSTTSSGNTIYF. The DNA of the CDR3 is TGTGCCAGCAGCACAACCAGCTCTGGAAACACCATATATTTT.

This chain connects TRBV5-1 to TRBJ2-3, with unresolved D. Germline CDR1 is SGHRS and CDR2 is YFSETQ. Trimming took off 0 bases at V and 2 bases at J, with 7 bases between the two ends. This CDR3 has 14 amino acids. CDR3 sequence: CASSLAWNTDTQYF. DNA of the CDR3: TGCGCCAGCAGCTTGGCATGGAACACAGATACGCAGTATTTT.

This rearrangement joins TRBV7-8 to TRBJ2-7, with 7 bases that match TRBD1. The CDR3 is 15 residues long. V lost 5 bases to trimming and J lost 3 bases; unmatched junction nucleotides: 10. Germline V CDR1 and CDR2: SGHVS, FQNEAQ. CDR3: CASSPWGTVDYEQYF. The CDR3 DNA reads TGTGCCAGCAGCCCGTGGGGGACAGTAGACTACGAGCAGTACTTC.

V and J are TRBV28 and TRBJ1-1; no firm D call. The length of the CDR3 is 15 residues. Between the trimmed V and J ends, which lost 5 bases and 3 bases, there was a span of 16 bases. CDR1 is MDHEN and CDR2 is SYDVKM in the germline V gene. CDR3 coding DNA: TGTGCCAGCAGTCCGCAGGTATTCCGGGACACTGAAGCTTTCTTT. Amino acid sequence: CASSPQVFRDTEAFF. The full variable domain, with the rest looked up from reference TRBV28 and TRBJ1-1, is DVKVTQSSRYLVKRTGEKVFLECVQDMDHENMFWYRQDPGLGLRLIYFSYDVKMKEKGDIPEGYSVSREKKERFSLILESASTNQTSMYLCASSPQVFRDTEAFFGQGTRLTVV.

The chain has TRBV30 and TRBJ2-1, with 7 nucleotides matching TRBD2. The V and J ends lost 1 base and 4 bases, in that order; junction bases with no gene match: 7. The germline V gene has CDR1 GTSNPN and CDR2 SVGIG (reference sequence). This CDR3 region has 15 residues. Here the CDR3 DNA reads TGTGCCTGGAGTGACGGACTAGTAGGGTACAATGAGCAGTTCTTC. It specifies CAWSDGLVGYNEQFF.

The chain couples TRBV10-3 to TRBJ2-3; no reliable D call. Germline assignment: CDR1 ENHRY and CDR2 SYGVKD. The CDR3 has 13 residues. The V end was cut by 3 bases, the J end by 5 bases, with 9 bases between. CDR3 DNA sequence: TGTGCCATCAGTGATAGTCCGGGAGATACGCAGTATTTT. It codes for CAISDSPGDTQYF.

The chain recombines TRBV5-4 with TRBJ2-1; possibly TRBD1 for D (6 bases). Germline CDR1 SGHNT, CDR2 YYREEE (reference sequence). CDR3 length equals 16 residues. Trimming cost V 6 bases and J 7 bases, with 23 bases left between them. The CDR3 is CASKVTAGVGENEQFF. The CDR3 DNA sequence: TGTGCCAGCAAGGTGACGGCAGGGGTCGGTGAGAATGAGCAGTTCTTC. The full variable domain, completed using reference TRBV5-4 and TRBJ2-1, is ETGVTQSPTHLIKTRGQQVTLRCSSQSGHNTVSWYQQALGQGPQFIFQYYREEENGRGNFPPRFSGLQFPNYSSELNVNALELDDSALYLCASKVTAGVGENEQFFGPGTRLTVL.

This clone was recorded a few times. Different DNA sequences within this sample yield the same CDR3. The genes are TRBV27 and TRBJ2-7; D gene ambiguous. The V end lost 4 bases, the J end lost 4 bases, and 8 bases lay between the germline ends. Germline values: CDR1 MNHEY, CDR2 SMNVEV (reference sequence). This CDR3 spans 12 amino acids. In DNA, the CDR3 is TGTGCCAGCAGTTCGGACCCTTACGAGCAGTACTTC. It translates to CASSSDPYEQYF.

The chain uses TRBV13 and TRBJ2-7; 12 bases are shared with TRBD2. The CDR3 length is 19 residues. The trim removed 5 bases at V and 6 bases at J, leaving 20 bases unmatched. Germline V lookup: CDR1 PRHDT, CDR2 FYEKMQ (reference sequence). The CDR3 spells CASSLGILAGGLPPREQYF. The CDR3, as DNA: TGTGCCAGCAGCCTCGGGATACTAGCGGGAGGTCTCCCCCCTCGCGAGCAGTACTTC.

The rearrangement uses TRBV7-8 and TRBJ2-7; TRBD2 aligns across 11 bases. The CDR3 runs 14 residues. Germline trimming cut 5 bases from V and 2 bases from J; bases unmatched to any gene: 2. The V gene's germline CDR1 is SGHVS and CDR2 FQNEAQ. The CDR3 protein is CASSPGLAAYEQYF. The CDR3 bases are TGTGCCAGCAGCCCGGGACTAGCGGCCTACGAGCAGTACTTC. The full variable domain, rest sourced from reference TRBV7-8 and TRBJ2-7, is GAGVSQSPRYKVAKRGQDVALRCDPISGHVSLFWYQQALGQGPEFLTYFQNEAQLDKSGLPSDRFFAERPEGSVSTLKIQRTQQEDSAVYLCASSPGLAAYEQYFGPGTRLTVT.

J is TRBJ1-2 and V is TRBV18; D is uncertain. The germline V gene has CDR1 KGHSH and CDR2 LQKENI. V was cut by 2 bases and J by 3 bases, with 7 bases left in between. The CDR3 consists of 13 residues. The CDR3 bases are TGTGCCAGCTCACCATCGGCTGACTATGGCTACACCTTC. It translates to CASSPSADYGYTF.